This entry describes one TCR beta chain. Its specificity is not known. The CDR3 length is 15 residues. V was trimmed by 0 bases and J by 2 bases, leaving 11 bases between them. Looked up from germline, CDR1 is MNHEY and CDR2 is SVGAGI. The data were obtained in a study of CD8+ T cells in alopecia areata. Study-wide points: Scalp repertoires also include resident alphabeta T cells from normal skin. In lesional scalp, particularly from alopecia totalis/universalis, clonality was higher than in normal scalp. Possibly because of HLA-related factors, TCR sharing was less clear across patients than in mice.

It was cDNA, reverse transcribed from extracted RNA, that served as the sequencing template. Using immunoSEQ multiplex PCR, the repertoire was profiled, and TCRdb retains in-frame clones only, with some absent. The table records about 130,000 clones, over 50% of them present only once. This sequence originates from a human donor with alopecia areata. The chain joins TRBV6-5 to TRBJ2-7, with D uncertain. Sequences were derived from CD4+ T cells sorted from blood, sampled at week 0. In DNA form, the CDR3 reads TGTGCCAGCAGTTACTCTCGAGGTGCGACCTACGAGCAGTACTTC. Translation gives CASSYSRGATYEQYF.